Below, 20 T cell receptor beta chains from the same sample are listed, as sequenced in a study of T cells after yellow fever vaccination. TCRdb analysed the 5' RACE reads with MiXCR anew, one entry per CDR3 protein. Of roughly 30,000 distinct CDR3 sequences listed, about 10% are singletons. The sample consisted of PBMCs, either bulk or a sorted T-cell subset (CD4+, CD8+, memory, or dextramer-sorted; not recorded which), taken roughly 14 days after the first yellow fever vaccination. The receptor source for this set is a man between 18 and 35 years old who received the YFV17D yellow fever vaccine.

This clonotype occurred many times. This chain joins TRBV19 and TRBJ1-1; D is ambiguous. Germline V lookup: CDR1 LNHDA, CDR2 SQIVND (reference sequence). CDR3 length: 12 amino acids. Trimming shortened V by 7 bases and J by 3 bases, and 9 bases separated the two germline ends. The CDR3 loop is CASTRKDTEAFF. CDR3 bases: TGTGCCAGTACCCGAAAAGACACTGAAGCTTTCTTT.

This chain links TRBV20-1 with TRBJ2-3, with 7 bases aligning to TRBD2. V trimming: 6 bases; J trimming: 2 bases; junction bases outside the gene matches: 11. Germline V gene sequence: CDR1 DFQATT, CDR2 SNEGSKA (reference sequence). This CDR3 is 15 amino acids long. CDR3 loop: CSARNLADLTDTQYF. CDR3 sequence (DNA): TGCAGTGCCCGAAACCTAGCGGACCTCACAGATACGCAGTATTTT.

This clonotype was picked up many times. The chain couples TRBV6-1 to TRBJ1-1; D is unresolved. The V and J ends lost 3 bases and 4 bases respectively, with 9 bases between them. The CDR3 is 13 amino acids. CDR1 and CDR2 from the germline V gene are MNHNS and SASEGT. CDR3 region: CASSDAFVTEAFF. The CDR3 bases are TGTGCCAGCAGTGACGCCTTTGTCACTGAAGCTTTCTTT.

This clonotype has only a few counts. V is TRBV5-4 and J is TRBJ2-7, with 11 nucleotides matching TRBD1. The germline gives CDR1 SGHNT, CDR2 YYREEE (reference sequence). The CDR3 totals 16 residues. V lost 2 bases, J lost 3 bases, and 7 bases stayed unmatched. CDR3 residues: CASSFSRGTGGYEQYF. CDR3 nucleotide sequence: TGTGCCAGCAGCTTCTCCCGGGGGACAGGGGGCTACGAGCAGTACTTC.

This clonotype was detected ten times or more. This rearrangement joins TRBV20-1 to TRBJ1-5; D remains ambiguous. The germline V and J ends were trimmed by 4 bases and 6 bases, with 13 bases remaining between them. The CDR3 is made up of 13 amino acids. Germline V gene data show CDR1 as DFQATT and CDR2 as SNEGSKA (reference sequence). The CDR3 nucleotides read TGCAGTGCTACCCTCCCCCCAGGTCAGCCCCAGCATTTT. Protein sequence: CSATLPPGQPQHF.

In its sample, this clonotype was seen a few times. This CDR3 reads CASRPTGRGQPQHF. The CDR3 DNA sequence: TGTGCCAGCAGACCAACAGGCCGAGGGCAGCCCCAGCATTTT. The J gene is TRBJ1-5, the V gene TRBV7-3, with D perhaps TRBD1 (5 bases). There are 14 residues in the CDR3. V was trimmed by 6 bases and J by 7 bases, leaving 16 bases between them. CDR1 is SGHTA and CDR2 is FQGTGA in the germline V gene.

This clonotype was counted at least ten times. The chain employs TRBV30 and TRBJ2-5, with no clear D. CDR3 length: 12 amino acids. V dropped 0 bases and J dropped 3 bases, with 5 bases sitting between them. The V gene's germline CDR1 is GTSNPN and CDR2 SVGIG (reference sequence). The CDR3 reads CAWSVTEETQYF. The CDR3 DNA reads TGTGCCTGGAGTGTAACCGAAGAGACCCAGTACTTC.

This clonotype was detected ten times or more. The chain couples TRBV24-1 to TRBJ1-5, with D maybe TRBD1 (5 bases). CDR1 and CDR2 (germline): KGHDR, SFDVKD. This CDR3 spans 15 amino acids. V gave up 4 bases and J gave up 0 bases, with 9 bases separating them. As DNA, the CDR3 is TGTGCCACCAGTGAGTCAGGGCGTAGCAATCAGCCCCAGCATTTT. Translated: CATSESGRSNQPQHF.

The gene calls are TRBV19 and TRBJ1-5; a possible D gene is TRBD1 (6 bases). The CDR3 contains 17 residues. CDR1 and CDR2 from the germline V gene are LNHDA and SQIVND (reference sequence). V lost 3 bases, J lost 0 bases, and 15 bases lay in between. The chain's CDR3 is CASSMGPRGFSNQPQHF. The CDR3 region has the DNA TGTGCCAGTAGTATGGGCCCAAGGGGGTTTAGCAATCAGCCCCAGCATTTT.

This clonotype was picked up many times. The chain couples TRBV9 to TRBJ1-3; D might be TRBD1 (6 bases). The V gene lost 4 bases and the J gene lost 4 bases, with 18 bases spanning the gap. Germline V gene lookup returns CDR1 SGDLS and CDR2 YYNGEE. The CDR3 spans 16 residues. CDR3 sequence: CASSLRGGAAGNTIYF. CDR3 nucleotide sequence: TGTGCCAGCAGCCTACGTGGGGGGGCCGCAGGAAACACCATATATTTT.

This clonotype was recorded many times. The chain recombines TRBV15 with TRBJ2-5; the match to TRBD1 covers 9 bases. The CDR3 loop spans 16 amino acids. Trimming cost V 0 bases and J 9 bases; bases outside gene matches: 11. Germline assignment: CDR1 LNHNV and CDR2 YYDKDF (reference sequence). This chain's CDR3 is CATSRDKGTGFFSQYF. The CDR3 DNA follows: TGTGCCACCAGCAGAGATAAAGGGACAGGGTTTTTTTCCCAGTACTTC.

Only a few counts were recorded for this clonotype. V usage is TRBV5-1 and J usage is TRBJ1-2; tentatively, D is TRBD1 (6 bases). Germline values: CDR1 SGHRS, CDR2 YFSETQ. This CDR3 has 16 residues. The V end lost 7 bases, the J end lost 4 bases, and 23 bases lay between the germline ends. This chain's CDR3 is CASPPPRTETFYGYTF. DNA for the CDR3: TGCGCCAGCCCCCCCCCGCGGACAGAAACCTTCTATGGCTACACCTTC.

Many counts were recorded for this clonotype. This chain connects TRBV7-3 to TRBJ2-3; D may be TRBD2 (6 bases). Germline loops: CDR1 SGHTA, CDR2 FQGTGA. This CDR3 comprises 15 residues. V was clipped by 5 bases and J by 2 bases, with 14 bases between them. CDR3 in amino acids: CASSRIGGDTDTQYF. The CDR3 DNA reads TGTGCCAGCAGCCGAATCGGGGGAGACACAGATACGCAGTATTTT.

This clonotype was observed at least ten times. The CDR3 DNA reads as TGTGCCACCAGTGACGTATGGCAGGGCGCAGATACGCAGTATTTT. It yields the protein CATSDVWQGADTQYF. The chain has TRBV24-1 and TRBJ2-3; a weak D match, TRBD1 (5 bases). V was clipped by 4 bases and J by 4 bases, with 14 bases between them. Germline values: CDR1 KGHDR, CDR2 SFDVKD. CDR3 length: 15 residues.

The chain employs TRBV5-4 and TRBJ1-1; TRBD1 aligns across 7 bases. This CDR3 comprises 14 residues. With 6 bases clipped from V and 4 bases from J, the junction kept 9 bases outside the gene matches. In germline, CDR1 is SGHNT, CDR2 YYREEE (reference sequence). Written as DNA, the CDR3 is TGTGCCAGCAAGCCGACAGGGCTGGCCACTGAAGCTTTCTTT. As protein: CASKPTGLATEAFF.

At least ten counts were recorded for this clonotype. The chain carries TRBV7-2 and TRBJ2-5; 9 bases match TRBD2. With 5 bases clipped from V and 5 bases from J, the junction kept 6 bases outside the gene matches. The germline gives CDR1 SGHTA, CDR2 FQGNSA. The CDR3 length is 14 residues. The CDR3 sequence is CASSTGLAYETQYF. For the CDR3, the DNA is TGTGCCAGCAGCACCGGACTAGCGTATGAGACCCAGTACTTC.

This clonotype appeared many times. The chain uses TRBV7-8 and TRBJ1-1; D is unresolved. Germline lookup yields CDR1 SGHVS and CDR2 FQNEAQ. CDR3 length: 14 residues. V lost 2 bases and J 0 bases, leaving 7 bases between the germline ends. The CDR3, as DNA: TGTGCCAGCAGCTTAACCGACTTGAACACTGAAGCTTTCTTT. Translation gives CASSLTDLNTEAFF. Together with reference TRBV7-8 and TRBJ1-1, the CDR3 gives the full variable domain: GAGVSQSPRYKVAKRGQDVALRCDPISGHVSLFWYQQALGQGPEFLTYFQNEAQLDKSGLPSDRFFAERPEGSVSTLKIQRTQQEDSAVYLCASSLTDLNTEAFFGQGTRLTVV.

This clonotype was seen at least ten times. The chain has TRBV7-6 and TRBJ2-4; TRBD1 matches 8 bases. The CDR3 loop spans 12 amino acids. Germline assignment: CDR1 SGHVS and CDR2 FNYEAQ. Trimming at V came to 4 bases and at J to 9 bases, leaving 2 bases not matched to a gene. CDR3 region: CASSSGTGIQYF. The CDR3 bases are TGTGCCAGCAGCTCGGGGACAGGCATTCAGTACTTC.

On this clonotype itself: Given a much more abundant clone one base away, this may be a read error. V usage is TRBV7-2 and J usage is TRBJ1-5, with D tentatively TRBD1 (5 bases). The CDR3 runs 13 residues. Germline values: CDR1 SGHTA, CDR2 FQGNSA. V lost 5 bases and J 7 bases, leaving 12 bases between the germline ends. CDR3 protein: CASSVGPGQPQHF. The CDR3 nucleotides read TGTGCCAGCAGCGTGGGACCGGGACAGCCCCAGCATTTT.

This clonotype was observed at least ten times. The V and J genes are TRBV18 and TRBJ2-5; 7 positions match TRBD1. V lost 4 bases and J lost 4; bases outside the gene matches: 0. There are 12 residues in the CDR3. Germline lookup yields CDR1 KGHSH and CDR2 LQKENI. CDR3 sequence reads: CASSQGAETQYF. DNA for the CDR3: TGTGCCAGCTCACAGGGGGCAGAGACCCAGTACTTC.